This TCR beta chain was identified in a study of T-cell memory formation after mild COVID-19. Turning to the study itself: Largely donor-specific TCR clusters were found.

cDNA libraries for TCR alpha and TCR beta, carrying sample barcodes and UMIs, came from 5'RACE with constant-segment primers. TCRdb ran MiXCR on the 5' RACE reads and lists one entry per CDR3 protein. Counted here are about 110,000 distinct CDR3 sequences, about 15% occurring once; the ten biggest clones make up under 45%. J was trimmed by 8 bases and V by 2 bases; bases with no gene match: 7. Germline V gene lookup returns CDR1 MRHNA and CDR2 SNTAGT. The CDR3 loop spans 15 amino acids. At least ten counts were recorded for this clonotype. This TCR was recovered from a man aged 18 to 35 who had mild COVID-19 (a few samples of this study predate the infection). Cell type and time point are not known. The sequenced sample was PBMCs or a T cell subset sorted from them (not recorded which). The chain employs TRBV6-4 and TRBJ2-1; TRBD1 matches at 9 bases. The DNA for the CDR3 is TGTGCCAGCAGTGACCGGACAGGGGCAATCGATGAGCAGTTCTTC. It encodes CASSDRTGAIDEQFF.